The 5 T cell receptor beta chains reported below all come from one sample, sequenced in a study of shared clonotypes between healthy human individuals (dated by TCRdb to the early 2020s). Library preparation used the immunoSEQ multiplex PCR assay. The immuneACCESS repertoire file appears here via TCRdb, limited to in-frame rearrangements. These files lack a portion of the clones; in checked studies, under half of the deficit traces to unresolved V genes, and the cause of the others is not known. Present in this sample are about 480,000 clones, 79% of which were seen just once. The ten most abundant clones make up around 13% of the sample. Sequenced input: PBMCs. These receptors were obtained from a middle-aged woman in good health. Some clones in this sample may be carry-over from other donors' samples.

This chain uses TRBV14 with TRBJ1-1, with D perhaps TRBD1 (5 bases). CDR1 and CDR2 (germline): SGHDN, FVKESK. CDR3 size: 14 residues. V lost 0 bases and J lost 5, with 10 bases in between. CDR3 DNA sequence: TGTGCCAGCAGCCAAGAACTCGGGGGGACTGAAGCTTTCTTT. This codes for CASSQELGGTEAFF.

V and J are TRBV5-4 and TRBJ2-7; tentatively, D is TRBD2 (5 bases). Trimming stripped 3 bases from V and 0 bases from J, with 10 bases between. The CDR3 sequence is 14 residues long. CDR1 and CDR2 (germline): SGHNT, YYREEE (reference sequence). CDR3 in amino acids: CASSSEAISYEQYF. The CDR3 DNA reads TGTGCCAGCAGCTCGGAGGCCATCTCCTACGAGCAGTACTTC.

Notes on this clone: With a much larger clone just one base away, this may be a read error. The chain links TRBV7-9 to TRBJ1-2; no firm D call. The length of the CDR3 is 12 residues. Germline V CDR1 and CDR2: SEHNR, FQNEAQ (reference sequence). V was clipped by 1 base and J by 4 bases, with 4 bases between them. The CDR3 here is CASSLEGYGYTF. CDR3 DNA: TGTGCCAGCAGCTTAGAGGGCTATGGCTACACCTTC.

This sequence joins TRBV5-4 and TRBJ1-1; no firm D call. The length of the CDR3 is 14 residues. Deletions cut 1 base from V and 0 bases from J, with 7 bases between. Germline CDR1 SGHNT, CDR2 YYREEE (reference sequence). The CDR3 region has the DNA TGTGCCAGCAGCTTGCAGTACCTGAACACTGAAGCTTTCTTT. Its protein is CASSLQYLNTEAFF.

J is TRBJ2-1 and V is TRBV9; 9 positions agree with TRBD2. This CDR3 region has 15 residues. The V segment lost 4 bases and the J segment 2 bases; nucleotides outside the gene matches: 4. CDR1 and CDR2 from the germline V gene are SGDLS and YYNGEE. The CDR3 reads CASSPQREAYNEQFF. In DNA form, the CDR3 reads TGTGCCAGCAGCCCTCAGCGGGAGGCCTACAATGAGCAGTTCTTC.